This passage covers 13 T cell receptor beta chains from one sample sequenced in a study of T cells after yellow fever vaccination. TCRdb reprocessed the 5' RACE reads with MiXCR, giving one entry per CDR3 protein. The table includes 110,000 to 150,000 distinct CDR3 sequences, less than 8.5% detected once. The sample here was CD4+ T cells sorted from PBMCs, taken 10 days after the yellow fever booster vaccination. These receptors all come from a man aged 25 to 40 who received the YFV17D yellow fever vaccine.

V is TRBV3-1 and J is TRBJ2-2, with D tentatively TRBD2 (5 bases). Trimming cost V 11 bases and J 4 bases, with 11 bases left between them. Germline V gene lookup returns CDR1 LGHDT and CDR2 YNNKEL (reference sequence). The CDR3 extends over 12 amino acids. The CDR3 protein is CACYEGTGELFF. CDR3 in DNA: TGTGCCTGCTACGAGGGCACCGGGGAGCTGTTTTTT.

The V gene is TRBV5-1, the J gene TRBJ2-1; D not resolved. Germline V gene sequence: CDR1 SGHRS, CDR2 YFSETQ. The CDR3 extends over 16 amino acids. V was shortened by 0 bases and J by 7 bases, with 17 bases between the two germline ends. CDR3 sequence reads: CASSLVGLSLRNEQFF. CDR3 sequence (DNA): TGCGCCAGCAGCTTGGTAGGCCTATCACTTCGAAATGAGCAGTTCTTC.

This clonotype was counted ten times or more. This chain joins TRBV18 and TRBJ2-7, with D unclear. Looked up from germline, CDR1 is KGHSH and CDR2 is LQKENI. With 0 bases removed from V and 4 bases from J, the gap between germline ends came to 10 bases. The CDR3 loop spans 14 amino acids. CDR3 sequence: CASSPPYRVYEQYF. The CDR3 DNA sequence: TGTGCCAGCTCACCACCTTATCGGGTGTACGAGCAGTACTTC.

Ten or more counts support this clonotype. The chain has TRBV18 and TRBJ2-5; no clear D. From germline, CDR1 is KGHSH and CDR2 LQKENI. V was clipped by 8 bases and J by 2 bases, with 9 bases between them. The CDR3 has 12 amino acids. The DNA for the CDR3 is TGTGCCAGCAGCCCCGCGCAAGAGACCCAGTACTTC. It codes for CASSPAQETQYF.

The CDR3 reads CASSDPGGTTDTQYF. The CDR3 DNA follows: TGCGCCAGCAGTGACCCGGGAGGGACCACAGATACGCAGTATTTT. The chain combines TRBV10-2 with TRBJ2-3; 8 nucleotides agree with TRBD2. Losses at the gene ends were 3 bases for V and 2 bases for J; bases not matched to a gene: 4. The V gene's germline CDR1 is WSHSY and CDR2 SAAADI. This CDR3 comprises 15 residues.

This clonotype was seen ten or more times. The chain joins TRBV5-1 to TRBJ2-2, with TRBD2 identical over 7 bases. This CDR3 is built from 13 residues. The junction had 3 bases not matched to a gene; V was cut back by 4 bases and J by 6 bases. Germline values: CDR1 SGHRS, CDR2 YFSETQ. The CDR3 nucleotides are TGCGCCAGCAGCAGGCGGGAGTCCGGGGAGCTGTTTTTT. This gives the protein CASSRRESGELFF.

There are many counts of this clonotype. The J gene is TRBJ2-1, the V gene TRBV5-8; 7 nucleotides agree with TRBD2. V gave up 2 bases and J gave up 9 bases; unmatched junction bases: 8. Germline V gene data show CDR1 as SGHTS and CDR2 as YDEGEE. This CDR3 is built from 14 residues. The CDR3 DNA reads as TGTGCCAGCAGCTTCCGACTAGCCCCTAGTGAGCAGTTCTTC. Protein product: CASSFRLAPSEQFF.

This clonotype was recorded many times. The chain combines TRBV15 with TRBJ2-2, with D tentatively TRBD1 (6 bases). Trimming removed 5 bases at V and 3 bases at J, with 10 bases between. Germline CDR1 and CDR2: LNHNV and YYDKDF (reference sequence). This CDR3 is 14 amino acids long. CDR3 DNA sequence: TGTGCCACCAGCGGGGACATTTACACCGGGGAGCTGTTTTTT. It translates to CATSGDIYTGELFF.

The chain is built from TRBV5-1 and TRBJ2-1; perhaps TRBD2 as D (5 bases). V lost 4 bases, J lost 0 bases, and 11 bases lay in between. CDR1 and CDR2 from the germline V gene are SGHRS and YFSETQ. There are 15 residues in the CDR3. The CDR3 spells CASSILDSSYNEQFF. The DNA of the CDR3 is TGCGCCAGCAGCATTCTGGACTCCTCCTACAATGAGCAGTTCTTC.

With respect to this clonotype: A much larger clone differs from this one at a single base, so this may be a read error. CDR3 residues: CSSSFEGSSYNEQFF. The CDR3 coding sequence is TGCTCCAGCAGCTTTGAAGGGAGCTCCTACAATGAGCAGTTCTTC. The chain recombines TRBV5-1 with TRBJ2-1, with D possibly being TRBD2 (5 bases). From germline, CDR1 is SGHRS and CDR2 YFSETQ. The CDR3 has 15 residues.

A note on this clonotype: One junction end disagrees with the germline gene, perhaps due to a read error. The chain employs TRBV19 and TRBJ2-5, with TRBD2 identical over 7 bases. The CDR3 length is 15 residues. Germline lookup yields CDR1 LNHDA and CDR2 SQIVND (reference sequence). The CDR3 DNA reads TGTGCCAGTAGTATTGGGGGACTACCAAAGGAGACCCATTACTTC. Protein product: CASSIGGLPKETHYF.

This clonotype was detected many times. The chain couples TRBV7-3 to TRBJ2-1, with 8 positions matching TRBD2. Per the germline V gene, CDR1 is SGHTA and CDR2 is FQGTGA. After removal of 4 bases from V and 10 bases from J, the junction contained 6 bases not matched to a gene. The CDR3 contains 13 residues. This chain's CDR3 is CASSSQRESEQFF. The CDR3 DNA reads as TGTGCCAGCAGCTCGCAGCGGGAGAGCGAGCAGTTCTTC.

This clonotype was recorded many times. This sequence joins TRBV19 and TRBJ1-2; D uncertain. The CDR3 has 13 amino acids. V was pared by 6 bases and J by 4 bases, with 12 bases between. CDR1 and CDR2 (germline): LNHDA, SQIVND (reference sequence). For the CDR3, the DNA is TGTGCCAGTAGACGACAACGGAGCTATGGCTACACCTTC. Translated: CASRRQRSYGYTF. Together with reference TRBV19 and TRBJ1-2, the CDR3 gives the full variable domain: DGGITQSPKYLFRKEGQNVTLSCEQNLNHDAMYWYRQDPGQGLRLIYYSQIVNDFQKGDIAEGYSVSREKKESFPLTVTSAQKNPTAFYLCASRRQRSYGYTFGSGTRLTVV.